The 3 T cell receptor beta chains in this list originate from one sample, sequenced in a study of cytomegalovirus exposure and HLA in healthy donors (dated by TCRdb to between 2016 and 2019). Receptor libraries were prepared by the immunoSEQ multiplex PCR assay. The multiplex PCR relied on a mix of 60 forward primers for TCR Vbeta segments and 13 reverse primers for TCR Jbeta segments. TCRdb limited this immuneACCESS table to in-frame rearrangements with V and J called. A share of clones is missing; checked studies link under half to unresolved V genes, and the rest is unexplained. Across this sample there are 150,000 or so clones, with over 75% seen only once. The ten most abundant clones make up about 9.3% of the sample. Input material: PBMCs. The receptor source for this set is a man between 18 and 35 years old in good health and CMV-seropositive.

The chain combines TRBV4-2 with TRBJ1-2; D is possibly TRBD1 (5 bases). This CDR3 is built from 14 residues. Germline CDR1 LGHNA, CDR2 YNFKEQ. Trimming left V 4 bases short and J 4 bases short, with 13 bases between. For the CDR3, the DNA is TGTGCCAGCAGCCCCTTTAAGGACACCTATGGCTACACCTTC. This sequence encodes CASSPFKDTYGYTF.

The rearrangement uses TRBV7-2 and TRBJ2-7, with 7 positions matching TRBD1. Germline V lookup: CDR1 SGHTA, CDR2 FQGNSA. There are 13 residues in the CDR3. V gave up 1 base and J gave up 7 bases; unmatched junction bases: 4. The CDR3, as DNA: TGTGCCAGCAGCTTAGAGACAGGGCGAGAGCAGTACTTC. It yields the protein CASSLETGREQYF.

The rearrangement uses TRBV10-1 and TRBJ2-7; weak D call: TRBD1 (6 bases). CDR1 WNHNN and CDR2 SYGVQD come from the germline V gene (reference sequence). The CDR3 is 16 residues long. The V end was cut by 0 bases, the J end by 2 bases, with 14 bases between. The CDR3 nucleotides are TGCGCCAGCAGTGAGTCTCCCGGACAGCCCACCTACGAGCAGTACTTC. This translates into CASSESPGQPTYEQYF.